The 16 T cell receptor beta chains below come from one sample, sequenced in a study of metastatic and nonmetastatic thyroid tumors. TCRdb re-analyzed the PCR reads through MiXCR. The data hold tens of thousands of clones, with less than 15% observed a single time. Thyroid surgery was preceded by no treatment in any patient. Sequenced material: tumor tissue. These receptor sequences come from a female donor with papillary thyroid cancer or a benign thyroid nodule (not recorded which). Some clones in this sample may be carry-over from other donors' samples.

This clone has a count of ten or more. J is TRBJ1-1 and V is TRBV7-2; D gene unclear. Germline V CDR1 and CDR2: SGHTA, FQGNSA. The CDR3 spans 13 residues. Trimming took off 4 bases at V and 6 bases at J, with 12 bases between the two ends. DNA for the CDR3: TGTGCCAGCAGCTCAGGAACAGTCCCTGAAGCTTTCTTT. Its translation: CASSSGTVPEAFF.

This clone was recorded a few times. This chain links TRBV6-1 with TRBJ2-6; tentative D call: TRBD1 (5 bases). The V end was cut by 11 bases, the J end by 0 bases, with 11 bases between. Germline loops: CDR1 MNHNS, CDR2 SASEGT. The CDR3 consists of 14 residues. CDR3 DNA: TGTGCCGGCGCCCAGGGCTCTGGGGCCAACGTCCTGACTTTC. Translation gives CAGAQGSGANVLTF.

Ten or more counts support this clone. CDR3 region: CASSLQEGGDEKLFF. CDR3 sequence (DNA): TGCGCCAGCAGCTTGCAGGAGGGAGGGGATGAAAAACTGTTTTTT. V is TRBV5-1 and J is TRBJ1-4; D is perhaps TRBD1 (5 bases). This CDR3 is built from 15 residues. Germline CDR1 and CDR2: SGHRS and YFSETQ. The ends were cut back, 1 base at V and 6 bases at J, with 13 bases in the middle.

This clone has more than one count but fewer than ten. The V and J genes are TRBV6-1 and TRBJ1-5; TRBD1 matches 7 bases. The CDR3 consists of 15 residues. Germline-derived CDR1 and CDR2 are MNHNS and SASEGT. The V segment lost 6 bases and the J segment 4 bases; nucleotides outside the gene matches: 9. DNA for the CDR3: TGTGCCAGCAGCGGAAGACAGGGAATGAATCAGCCCCAGCATTTT. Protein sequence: CASSGRQGMNQPQHF.

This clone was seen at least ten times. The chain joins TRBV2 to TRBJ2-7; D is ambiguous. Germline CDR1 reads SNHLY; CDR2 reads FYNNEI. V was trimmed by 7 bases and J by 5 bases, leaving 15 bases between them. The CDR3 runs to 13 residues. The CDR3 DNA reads TGTGCCAGCACCTTAGACACCCCTGACGAGCAGTACTTC. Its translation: CASTLDTPDEQYF.

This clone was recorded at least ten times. The DNA for the CDR3 is TGCGCCAGCACGCCATGGGGAACTAGCACAGATACGCAGTATTTT. As protein: CASTPWGTSTDTQYF. J is TRBJ2-3 and V is TRBV5-1; D not certain. V was clipped by 6 bases and J by 0 bases, with 14 bases between them. The germline V gene has CDR1 SGHRS and CDR2 YFSETQ. This CDR3 spans 15 amino acids.

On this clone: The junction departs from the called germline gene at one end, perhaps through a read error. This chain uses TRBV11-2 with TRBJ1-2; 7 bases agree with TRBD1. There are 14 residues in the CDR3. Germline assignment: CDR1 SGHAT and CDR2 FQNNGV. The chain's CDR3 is CTSTINDRVYGYTF. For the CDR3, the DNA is TGTACCAGCACCATTAACGACAGGGTCTATGGCTACACCTTT.

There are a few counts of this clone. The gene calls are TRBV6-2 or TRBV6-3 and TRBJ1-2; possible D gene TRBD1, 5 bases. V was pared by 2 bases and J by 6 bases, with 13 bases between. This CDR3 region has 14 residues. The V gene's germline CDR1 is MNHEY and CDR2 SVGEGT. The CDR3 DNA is TGTGCCAGCAGTTACGGACATGGGTGCAATGGCTACACCTTC. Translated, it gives CASSYGHGCNGYTF.

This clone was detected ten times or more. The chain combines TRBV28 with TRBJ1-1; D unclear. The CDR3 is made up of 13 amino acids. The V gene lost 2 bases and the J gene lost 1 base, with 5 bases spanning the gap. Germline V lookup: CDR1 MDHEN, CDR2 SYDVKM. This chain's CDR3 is CASSLVGNTEAFF. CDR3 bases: TGTGCCAGCAGTTTAGTCGGGAACACTGAAGCTTTCTTT.

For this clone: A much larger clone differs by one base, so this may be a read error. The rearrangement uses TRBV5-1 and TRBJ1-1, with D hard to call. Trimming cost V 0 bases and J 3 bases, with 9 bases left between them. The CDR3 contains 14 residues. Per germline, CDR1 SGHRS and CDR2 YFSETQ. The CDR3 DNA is TGCGCCAGCAGCTTGGTCAGTTTGCACACTGAAGCTTTCTTT. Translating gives CASSLVSLHTEAFF.

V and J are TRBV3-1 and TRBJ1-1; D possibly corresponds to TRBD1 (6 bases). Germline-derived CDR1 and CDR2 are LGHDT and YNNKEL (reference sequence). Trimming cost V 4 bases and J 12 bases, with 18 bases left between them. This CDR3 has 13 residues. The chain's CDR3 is CASSPDTGSGTFF. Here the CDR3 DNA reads TGTGCCAGCAGCCCCGATACAGGGAGTGGAACTTTCTTT.

This chain's CDR3 is CASSFPTTGGDTEAFF. The CDR3 DNA reads as TGTGCCAGCAGTTTCCCTACGACAGGGGGGGACACTGAAGCTTTCTTT. This chain uses TRBV6-2 or TRBV6-3 with TRBJ1-1, with 9 bases identical to TRBD1. This CDR3 is 16 amino acids long. The J segment lost 3 bases and the V segment lost 4 bases, leaving 9 bases of the junction unmatched. The germline gives CDR1 MNHEY, CDR2 SVGEGT.

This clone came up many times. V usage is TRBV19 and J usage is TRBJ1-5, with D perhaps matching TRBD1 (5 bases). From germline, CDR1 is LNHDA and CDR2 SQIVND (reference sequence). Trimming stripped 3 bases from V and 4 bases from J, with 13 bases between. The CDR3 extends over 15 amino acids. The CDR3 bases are TGTGCCAGTAGTATTGAGGGTCGGGGGAATCAGCCCCAGCATTTT. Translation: CASSIEGRGNQPQHF.

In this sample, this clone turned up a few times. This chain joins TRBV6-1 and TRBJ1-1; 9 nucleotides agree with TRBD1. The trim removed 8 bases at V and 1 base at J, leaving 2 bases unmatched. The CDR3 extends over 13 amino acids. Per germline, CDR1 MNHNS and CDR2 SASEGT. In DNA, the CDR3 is TGTGCCAGCTACAGGGGGCAGAACACTGAAGCTTTCTTT. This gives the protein CASYRGQNTEAFF.

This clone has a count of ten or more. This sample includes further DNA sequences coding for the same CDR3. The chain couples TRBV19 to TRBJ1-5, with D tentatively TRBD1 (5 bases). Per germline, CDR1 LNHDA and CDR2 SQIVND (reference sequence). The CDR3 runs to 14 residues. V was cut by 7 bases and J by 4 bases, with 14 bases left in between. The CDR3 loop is CASTHLGGNQPQHF. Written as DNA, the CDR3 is TGTGCCAGTACTCACCTCGGGGGTAATCAGCCCCAGCATTTT. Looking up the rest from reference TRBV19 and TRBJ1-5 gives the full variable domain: DGGITQSPKYLFRKEGQNVTLSCEQNLNHDAMYWYRQDPGQGLRLIYYSQIVNDFQKGDIAEGYSVSREKKESFPLTVTSAQKNPTAFYLCASTHLGGNQPQHFGDGTRLSIL.

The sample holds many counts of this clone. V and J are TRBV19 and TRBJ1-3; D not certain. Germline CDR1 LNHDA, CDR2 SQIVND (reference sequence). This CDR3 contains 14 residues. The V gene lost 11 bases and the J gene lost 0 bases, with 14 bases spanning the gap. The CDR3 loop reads CASTRGSSGNTIYF. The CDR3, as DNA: TGTGCCTCCACCCGGGGAAGCTCTGGAAACACCATATATTTT.